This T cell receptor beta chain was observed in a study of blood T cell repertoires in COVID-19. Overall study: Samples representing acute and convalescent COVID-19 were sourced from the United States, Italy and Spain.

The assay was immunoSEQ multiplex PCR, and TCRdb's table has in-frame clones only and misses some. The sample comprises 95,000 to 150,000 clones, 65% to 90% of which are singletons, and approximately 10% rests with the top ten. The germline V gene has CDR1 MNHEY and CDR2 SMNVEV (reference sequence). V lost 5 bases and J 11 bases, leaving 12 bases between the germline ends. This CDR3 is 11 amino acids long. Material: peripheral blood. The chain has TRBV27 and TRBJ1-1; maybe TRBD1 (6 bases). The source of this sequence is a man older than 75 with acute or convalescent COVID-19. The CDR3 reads CASSENRVAFF. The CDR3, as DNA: TGTGCCAGCAGTGAGAACAGGGTGGCTTTCTTT.